The entry below describes one T cell receptor beta chain. Which antigen it targets is not known. One base away there is no much larger clone; base qualities are not given. The record originates from a study of blood T cell repertoires in COVID-19 (dated by TCRdb to about 2020). Context from the whole study: Samples covering the acute and convalescent phases of COVID-19 were provided by collaborators in the United States, Italy and Spain. The prospective study material was composed of cDNA or gDNA derived from T cells, B-cell-depleted T cells, or PBMCs. Deeply sampled blood TCRbeta repertoires from subjects exposed to, actively infected with, or recovered from COVID-19 were included in the dataset. The repertoires were released in a freely available public database meant as a resource for research on the immune response to SARS-CoV-2. The samples were drawn from the first 160 participants of the ongoing ImmuneRACE study and from some 1,300 subjects provided by 6 global collaborators. The sample metadata nearly always contained a de-identified subject ID, COVID-19 status, age in years and sex. Where available, HLA class I and class II types were obtained from metadata supplied by the sample provider rather than from assay-based typing. Points the paper makes about the study in general: How much clinical and demographic metadata was included differed by source and by participant, and the metadata was provided uncurated.

The immunoSEQ Assay, a bias-controlled multiplex PCR, was used to amplify TCRbeta CDR3 regions from genomic DNA. The source study handled its data this way. Within the assay, amplification of reference gene primers was used to estimate how many nucleated cells each sample contained. Sequence reads were collapsed and filtered to measure the absolute abundance of every unique TCRbeta CDR3 rearrangement. For each sample, productive Simpson clonality was calculated by taking the square root of Simpson's diversity index across productive rearrangements. As stored in TCRdb, this immuneACCESS dataset retains in-frame rearrangements with V and J assigned. A fraction of the clones does not appear; measured against another copy, unresolved V genes explain less than half of the discrepancy, and the remainder lacks a known reason. V, J and clone size reflect that table, while D and trimming were determined from the DNA. Across this sample there are 190,000 or so clones, with roughly 80% seen only once. 0.8% to 0.95% of the sample rests with the top ten.

At one collaborating source in Seattle, patients were enrolled during active infection and were followed longitudinally through the course of disease. Each collaborating institution followed its own protocols to collect whole blood in K2EDTA tubes. For TCRbeta analysis, collaborators shipped samples as frozen whole blood, isolated PBMCs, or DNA extracted from either of those sample types. V loses 0 bases of germline sequence and J loses 10 bases, and the interval between the two ends is 4 bases. CDR1 is given as KGHSY and CDR2 as FQNENV, both from the germline V gene. The CDR3, from cysteine to phenylalanine, totals 11 residues. Kept here is only the CDR3 DNA, which spans 33 bases and is read in frame from base 1.

The sequenced sample was peripheral blood. The chain is made from TRBV16 and TRBJ2-1, with the D gene call left open. This TCR was sampled from a man aged 55 to 70 with COVID-19, enrolled during active disease. The sequenced DNA: TGTGCCAGCAGCCAATCCCGGGAGCAGTTCTTC. Its coded protein is CASSQSREQFF.